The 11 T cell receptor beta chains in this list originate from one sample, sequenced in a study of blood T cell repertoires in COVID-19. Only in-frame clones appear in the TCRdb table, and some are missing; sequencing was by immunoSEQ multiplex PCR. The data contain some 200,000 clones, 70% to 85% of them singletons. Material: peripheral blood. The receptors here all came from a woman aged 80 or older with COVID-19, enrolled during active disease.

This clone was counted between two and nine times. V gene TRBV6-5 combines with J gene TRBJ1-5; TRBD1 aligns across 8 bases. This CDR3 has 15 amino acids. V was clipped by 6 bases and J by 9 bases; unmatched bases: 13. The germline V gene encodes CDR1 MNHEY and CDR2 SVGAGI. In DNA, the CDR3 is TGTGCCAGCAGCTCCGGGACAGGAGGGCGACGGCCCCAGCATTTT. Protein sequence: CASSSGTGGRRPQHF.

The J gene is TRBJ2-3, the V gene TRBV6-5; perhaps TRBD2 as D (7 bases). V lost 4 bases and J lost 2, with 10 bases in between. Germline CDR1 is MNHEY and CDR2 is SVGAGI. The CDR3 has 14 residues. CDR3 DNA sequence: TGTGCCAGCAGTTGGGGGGGCCCCACAGATACGCAGTATTTT. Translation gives CASSWGGPTDTQYF.

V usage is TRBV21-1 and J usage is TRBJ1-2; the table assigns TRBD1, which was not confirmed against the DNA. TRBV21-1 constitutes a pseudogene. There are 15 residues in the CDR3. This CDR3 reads CASSKGLQGYYGYTF. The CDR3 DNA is TGTGCCAGCAGCAAAGGACTACAGGGGTACTATGGCTACACCTTC.

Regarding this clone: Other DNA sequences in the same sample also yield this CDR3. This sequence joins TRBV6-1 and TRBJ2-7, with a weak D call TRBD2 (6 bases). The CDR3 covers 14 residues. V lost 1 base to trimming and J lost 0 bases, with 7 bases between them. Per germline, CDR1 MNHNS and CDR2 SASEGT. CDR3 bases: TGTGCCAGCAGTGAAGTAGCGGTCTCCTACGAGCAGTACTTC. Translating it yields CASSEVAVSYEQYF.

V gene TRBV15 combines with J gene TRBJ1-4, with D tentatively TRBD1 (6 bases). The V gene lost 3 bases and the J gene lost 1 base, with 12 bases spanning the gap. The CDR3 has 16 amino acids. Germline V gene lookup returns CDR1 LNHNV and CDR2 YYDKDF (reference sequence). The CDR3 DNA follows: TGTGCCACCAGCAGGGACCCGGACAGAACTAATGAAAAACTGTTTTTT. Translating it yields CATSRDPDRTNEKLFF.

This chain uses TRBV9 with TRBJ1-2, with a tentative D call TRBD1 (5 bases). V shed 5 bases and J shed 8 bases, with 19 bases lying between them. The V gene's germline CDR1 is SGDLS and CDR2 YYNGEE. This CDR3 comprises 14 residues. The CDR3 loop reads CASRGRGGLDGYTF. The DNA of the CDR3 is TGTGCCAGCAGGGGGAGGGGCGGGCTTGACGGCTACACCTTC.

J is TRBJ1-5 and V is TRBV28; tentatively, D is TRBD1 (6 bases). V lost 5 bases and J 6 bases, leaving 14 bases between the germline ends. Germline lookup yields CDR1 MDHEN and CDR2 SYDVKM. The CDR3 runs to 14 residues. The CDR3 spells CASSQQGGGQPQHF. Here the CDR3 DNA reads TGTGCCAGCAGTCAACAGGGAGGGGGTCAGCCCCAGCATTTT.

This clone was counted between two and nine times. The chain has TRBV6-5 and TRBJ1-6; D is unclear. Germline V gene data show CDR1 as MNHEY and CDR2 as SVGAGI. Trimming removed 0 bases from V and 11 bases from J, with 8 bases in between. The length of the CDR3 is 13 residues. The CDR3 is CASSYSRDTPLHF. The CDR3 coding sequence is TGTGCCAGCAGTTACTCTCGGGATACACCCCTCCACTTT.

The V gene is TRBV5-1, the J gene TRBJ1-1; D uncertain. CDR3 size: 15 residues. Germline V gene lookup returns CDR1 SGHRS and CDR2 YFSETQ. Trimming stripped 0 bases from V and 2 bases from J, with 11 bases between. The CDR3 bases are TGCGCCAGCAGCTTGGGCGGTACCCTAAACACTGAAGCTTTCTTT. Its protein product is CASSLGGTLNTEAFF.

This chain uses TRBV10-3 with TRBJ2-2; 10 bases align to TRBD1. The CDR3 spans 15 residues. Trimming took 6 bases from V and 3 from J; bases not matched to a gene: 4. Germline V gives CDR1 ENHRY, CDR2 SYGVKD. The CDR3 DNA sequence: TGTGCCATCAGCCCGGGACAGGGGCACACCGGGGAGCTGTTTTTT. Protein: CAISPGQGHTGELFF.

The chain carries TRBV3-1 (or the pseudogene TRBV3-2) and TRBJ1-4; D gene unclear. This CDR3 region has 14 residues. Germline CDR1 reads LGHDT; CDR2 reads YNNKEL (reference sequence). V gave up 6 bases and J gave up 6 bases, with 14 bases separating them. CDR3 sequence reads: CASREAGRDEKLFF. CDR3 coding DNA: TGTGCCAGCAGAGAAGCGGGCAGAGATGAAAAACTGTTTTTT.